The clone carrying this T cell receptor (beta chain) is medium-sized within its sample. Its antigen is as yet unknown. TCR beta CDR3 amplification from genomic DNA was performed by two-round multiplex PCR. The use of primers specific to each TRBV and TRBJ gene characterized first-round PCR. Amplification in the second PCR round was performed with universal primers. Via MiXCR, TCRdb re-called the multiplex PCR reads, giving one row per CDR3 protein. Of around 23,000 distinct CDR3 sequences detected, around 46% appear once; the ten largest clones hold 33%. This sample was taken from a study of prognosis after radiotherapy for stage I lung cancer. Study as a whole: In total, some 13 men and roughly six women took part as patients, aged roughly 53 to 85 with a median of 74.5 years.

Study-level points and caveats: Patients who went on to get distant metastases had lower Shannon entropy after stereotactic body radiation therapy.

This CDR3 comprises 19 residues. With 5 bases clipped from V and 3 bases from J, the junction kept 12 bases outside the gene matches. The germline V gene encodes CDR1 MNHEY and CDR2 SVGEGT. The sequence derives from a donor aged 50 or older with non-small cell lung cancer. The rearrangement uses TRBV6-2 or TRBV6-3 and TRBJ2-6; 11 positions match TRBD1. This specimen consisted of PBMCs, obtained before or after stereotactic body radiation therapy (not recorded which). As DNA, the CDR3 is TGTGCCAGCAGTCCCATGTCAGGACAGGGGGCGCTTGGGGCCAACGTCCTGACTTTC. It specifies CASSPMSGQGALGANVLTF.